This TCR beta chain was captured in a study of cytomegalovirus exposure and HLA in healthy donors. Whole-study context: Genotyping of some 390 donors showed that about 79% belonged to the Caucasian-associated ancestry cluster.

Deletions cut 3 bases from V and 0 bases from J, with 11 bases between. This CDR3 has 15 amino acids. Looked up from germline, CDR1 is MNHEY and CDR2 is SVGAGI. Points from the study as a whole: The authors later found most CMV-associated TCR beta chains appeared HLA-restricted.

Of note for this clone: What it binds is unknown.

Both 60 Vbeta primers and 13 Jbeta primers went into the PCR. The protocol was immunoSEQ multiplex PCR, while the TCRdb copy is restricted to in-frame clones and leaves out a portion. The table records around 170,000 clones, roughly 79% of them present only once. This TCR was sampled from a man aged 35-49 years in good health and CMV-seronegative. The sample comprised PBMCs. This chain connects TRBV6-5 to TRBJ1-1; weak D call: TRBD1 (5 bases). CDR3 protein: CASSYRGTMNTEAFF. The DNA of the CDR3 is TGTGCCAGCAGTTATCGGGGGACCATGAACACTGAAGCTTTCTTT.